This entry is about one TCR beta chain. This clonotype was recorded a few times. No cognate antigen has been identified for it. Base quality data are lacking; no much larger clone is found one base away. Trimming removed 4 bases from V and 2 bases from J, leaving 12 bases between the germline ends. The CDR3 has 14 amino acids, counting the end cysteine and phenylalanine. The sequence is cut down to CDR3 DNA, 42 bases in frame from base 1. CDR1 and CDR2 (SEHNR, FQNEAQ) derive from the germline V gene (reference sequence). This entry belongs to a study of T-cell reconstitution after alpha-beta-depleted transplantation in children (dated by TCRdb to 2015 to 2016). Background on the whole study: Using TCR repertoire profiling, the study followed T-cell immune reconstitution in a quantitative way in children after TCRalphabeta/CD19-depleted allogeneic hematopoietic cell transplantation. General study outcomes and caveats: In some patients, the high TCRbeta diversity seen at day 60 was put down to recipient T cells and intrathymic progenitors that had survived conditioning. The apparently early alphabetaT-cell count recovery about two months after transplant was reportedly dependent on only several hundred rapidly expanded clones derived from non-depleted graft cells. Hyperexpanded clone frequencies declined over subsequent months; after one year, T-cell counts and TCRbeta diversity were mostly attributed to newly produced T cells.

This sample's treatment or condition label indicates: allogeneic hematopoietic cell transplantation with graft depleted of TCRalphabeta T cells and CD19 B cells. Transplant recipients were children who received TCRalphabeta/CD19-depleted allogeneic hematopoietic cell grafts. Libraries were constructed by PCR. Instrument on record: Illumina HiSeq 2500. Molecular barcoding was employed in the preparation of TCR libraries, with unique molecular identifiers being used to normalize TCRbeta repertoire quantification. Clones were called with MiXCR by TCRdb after fastp trimmed the public reads at Q25, and only in-frame beta chains were retained. Each CDR3 protein gets just one entry, which takes the most common genes and DNA from the rows behind it. This sample has hundreds of thousands of distinct CDR3 sequences in its table, and about a sixth of those were observed once. Clones ranked in the top ten supply about 41% of the sample.

This sample comprised PBMCs, mostly from graft donor cells, obtained 360 days after TCRalphabeta/CD19-depleted stem cell transplant. The sequence links TRBV7-9 to TRBJ2-7; the D assignment is uncertain and may be TRBD1 or TRBD2, with 5 bases supporting each. This TCR derives from a male patient between 2 and 10 years old who had a stem cell transplant for acute lymphoblastic leukemia, so the T cells may come from the graft donor. Here is the DNA: TGTGCCAGCAGCTGGGGCGGGCTAACCTACGAGCAGTACTTC. Its coded protein is CASSWGGLTYEQYF.